Following are 16 T cell receptor beta chains from one sample sequenced in a study of long-term antiretroviral therapy in people with HIV. Assay version v3.0 of immunoSEQ was used, and it was run at survey level. Data came from immunoSEQ multiplex PCR; TCRdb stores just in-frame clones and leaves some out. The repertoire holds 30,000 to 40,000 clones, 80% to 90% seen once, with 7.9% in the top ten. The starting material was unsorted PBMCs, obtained 0.4 years before starting antiretroviral therapy. These receptors were collected from a man between 18 and 35 years old with HIV.

V and J are TRBV11-3 and TRBJ2-5; 7 nucleotides match TRBD2. CDR3 size: 13 residues. V shed 5 bases and J 5 bases; nucleotides not matched to a gene: 5. Germline V gene data show CDR1 as SGHNT and CDR2 as YENEEA. This CDR3 reads CASSMREWETQYF. The CDR3 region has the DNA TGTGCCAGCAGCATGCGGGAGTGGGAGACCCAGTACTTC.

The chain combines TRBV7-3 with TRBJ2-2; D not resolved. In germline, CDR1 is SGHTA, CDR2 FQGTGA. Trimming removed 5 bases from V and 4 bases from J, with 17 bases in between. The CDR3 totals 16 residues. The CDR3: CASSPMGIGSTGELFF. The CDR3 nucleotides read TGTGCCAGCAGCCCCATGGGAATAGGATCCACCGGGGAGCTGTTTTTT.

This clone was observed a few times. The rearrangement links TRBV28 to TRBJ2-7; tentatively, D is TRBD1 (5 bases). Germline V gives CDR1 MDHEN, CDR2 SYDVKM. Trimming removed 4 bases at V and 2 bases at J, with 15 bases between. The CDR3 runs 15 residues. The DNA for the CDR3 is TGTGCCAGCAGTTACCGGAGTCAGGGCCCCTACGAGCAGTACTTC. It codes for CASSYRSQGPYEQYF.

The V and J genes are TRBV30 and TRBJ2-7; D remains ambiguous. The CDR3 sequence is 15 residues long. Germline-derived CDR1 and CDR2 are GTSNPN and SVGIG (reference sequence). V was shortened by 1 base and J by 4 bases, with 17 bases between the two germline ends. The CDR3 sequence: CAWSAGRRQRYEQYF. CDR3 bases: TGTGCCTGGAGTGCTGGGCGGCGGCAGAGATACGAGCAGTACTTC.

The rearrangement links TRBV15 to TRBJ2-7; D is unclear. The length of the CDR3 is 12 residues. Germline CDR1 reads LNHNV; CDR2 reads YYDKDF (reference sequence). V lost 0 bases to trimming and J lost 4 bases, with 4 bases between them. The CDR3 DNA reads as TGTGCCACCAGCAGAGATCTATACGAGCAGTACTTC. Translating it yields CATSRDLYEQYF.

This clone has just one count. V and J are TRBV7-2 and TRBJ1-2; the D gene is possibly TRBD1 (6 bases). Germline CDR1 SGHTA, CDR2 FQGNSA. Trimming took 2 bases from V and 5 from J, leaving 12 bases between them. This CDR3 spans 14 amino acids. The CDR3 loop is CASSLNQQGYGYTF. The CDR3 DNA follows: TGTGCCAGCAGCTTAAATCAACAGGGTTATGGCTACACCTTC.

J is TRBJ2-2 and V is TRBV5-6; maybe TRBD1 (6 bases). V was pared by 0 bases and J by 5 bases, with 23 bases between. Per the germline V gene, CDR1 is SGHDT and CDR2 is YYEEEE. This CDR3 is 19 amino acids long. CDR3 nucleotide sequence: TGTGCCAGCAGCTTGGCTTCGGTCAGGGGACCCGACGGGACCGGGGAGCTGTTTTTT. Translation gives CASSLASVRGPDGTGELFF.

The CDR3 loop reads CASSPRYGQSYEQYF. DNA for the CDR3: TGTGCCAGCAGCCCCCGATATGGACAGAGCTACGAGCAGTACTTC. The chain is built from TRBV6-6 and TRBJ2-7, with D perhaps TRBD1 (6 bases). Germline V gene lookup returns CDR1 MNHNY and CDR2 SVGAGI (reference sequence). CDR3 length: 15 residues. Trimming pared 6 bases from V and 3 bases from J, leaving 18 bases between.

The CDR3 sequence is CASSDPGGGSNQPQHF. The CDR3 DNA sequence: TGTGCCAGCAGTGACCCAGGGGGCGGAAGCAATCAGCCCCAGCATTTT. The chain links TRBV28 to TRBJ1-5, with 8 bases identical to TRBD1. The germline gives CDR1 MDHEN, CDR2 SYDVKM. V shed 5 bases, J shed 1 base, and the junction held 7 bases outside the gene matches. This CDR3 has 16 residues.

The chain is built from TRBV5-5 and TRBJ1-2; unclear D gene. Germline lookup yields CDR1 SGHKS and CDR2 YYEKEE (reference sequence). V was pared by 5 bases and J by 2 bases, with 16 bases between. CDR3 length: 15 residues. CDR3 loop: CASRASNGPNYGYTF. The CDR3 region has the DNA TGTGCCAGCAGGGCATCCAACGGGCCCAACTATGGCTACACCTTC.

This clone has a handful of counts. The chain combines TRBV5-1 with TRBJ1-1, with no clear D. V was pared by 1 base and J by 6 bases, with 13 bases between. Germline CDR1 reads SGHRS; CDR2 reads YFSETQ. The CDR3 loop spans 14 amino acids. CDR3 DNA sequence: TGCGCCAGCAGCTTGATTTCGGCAGTACCTGAAGCTTTCTTT. This gives the protein CASSLISAVPEAFF.

The chain has TRBV5-1 and TRBJ2-2; D assignment may be TRBD1 or TRBD2 (5 bases each). Germline lookup yields CDR1 SGHRS and CDR2 YFSETQ. The CDR3 length is 14 residues. V was cut by 4 bases and J by 2 bases, with 9 bases left in between. CDR3 nucleotide sequence: TGCGCCAGCAGCCCGGGACCAAACACCGGGGAGCTGTTTTTT. This encodes CASSPGPNTGELFF.

This clone has only a few counts. The chain carries TRBV6-5 and TRBJ2-7, with TRBD2 identical over 8 bases. The length of the CDR3 is 15 residues. J was trimmed by 0 bases and V by 9 bases; bases with no gene match: 10. The germline CDR1 and CDR2 sequences are MNHEY and SVGAGI. The CDR3 bases are TGTGCCAGTTCCCCTATCGGGAGGGACTCCTACGAGCAGTACTTC. It translates to CASSPIGRDSYEQYF.

The gene calls are TRBV19 and TRBJ2-2; D unresolved. CDR1 and CDR2 (germline): LNHDA, SQIVND (reference sequence). The CDR3 is 13 amino acids. Deletions cut 5 bases from V and 8 bases from J, with 12 bases between. The CDR3 here is CASSLGSQGELFF. CDR3 coding DNA: TGTGCCAGTAGTCTAGGGTCACAGGGGGAGCTGTTTTTT.

The CDR3 DNA sequence: TGTGCCGGGGTGGGGGGGACTCACACCGGGGAGCTGTTTTTT. Translating it yields CAGVGGTHTGELFF. This chain connects TRBV6-1 to TRBJ2-2; TRBD2 agrees at 7 bases. Per germline, CDR1 MNHNS and CDR2 SASEGT. The CDR3 runs to 14 residues. Trimming took 11 bases from V and 3 from J; bases not matched to a gene: 9.

The chain joins TRBV10-3 to TRBJ1-1; 7 bases line up with TRBD1. With V trimmed by 6 bases and J by 3 bases, 4 bases remained unmatched. The CDR3 has 13 residues. Germline values: CDR1 ENHRY, CDR2 SYGVKD. CDR3 sequence reads: CAISSTGDTEAFF. The DNA of the CDR3 is TGTGCCATCAGCTCAACAGGGGACACTGAAGCTTTCTTT.